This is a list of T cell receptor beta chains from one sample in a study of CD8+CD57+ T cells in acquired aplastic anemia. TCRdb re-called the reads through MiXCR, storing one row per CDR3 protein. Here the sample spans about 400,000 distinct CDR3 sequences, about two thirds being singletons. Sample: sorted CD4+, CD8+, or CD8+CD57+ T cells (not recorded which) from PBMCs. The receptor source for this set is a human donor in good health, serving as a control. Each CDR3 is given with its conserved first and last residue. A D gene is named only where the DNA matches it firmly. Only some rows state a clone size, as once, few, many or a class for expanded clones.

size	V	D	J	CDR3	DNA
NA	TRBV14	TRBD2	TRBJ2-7	CASSQDLAGYEQYF	TGTGCCAGCAGCCAAGATCTAGCGGGCTACGAGCAGTACTTC
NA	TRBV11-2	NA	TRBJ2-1	CASVGRGMNEQFF	TGTGCCAGCGTGGGACGGGGGATGAATGAGCAGTTCTTC
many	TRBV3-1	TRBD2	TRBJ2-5	CASSQEDGGETQYF	TGTGCCAGCAGCCAAGAGGACGGGGGGGAGACCCAGTACTTC
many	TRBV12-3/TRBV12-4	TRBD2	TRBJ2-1	CASSFPAGAYNEQFF	TGTGCCAGCAGTTTTCCAGCGGGGGCCTACAATGAGCAGTTCTTC
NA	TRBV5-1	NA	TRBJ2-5	CASSLETPSTTQYF	TGCGCCAGCAGCTTGGAAACGCCTAGCACAACCCAGTACTTC
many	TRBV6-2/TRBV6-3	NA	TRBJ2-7	CASSYDQPSYEQYF	TGTGCCAGCAGTTACGACCAGCCATCTTACGAGCAGTACTTC
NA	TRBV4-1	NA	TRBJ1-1	CARDQGTSNTEAFF	TGCGCCAGAGACCAAGGGACGTCGAACACTGAAGCTTTCTTT
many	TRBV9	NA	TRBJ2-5	CASSVGGGETQYF	TGTGCCAGCAGCGTAGGAGGGGGGGAGACCCAGTACTTC
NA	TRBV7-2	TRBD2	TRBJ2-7	CASSLGSGGGHEQYF	TGTGCCAGCAGCTTAGGGTCGGGGGGGGGCCACGAGCAGTACTTC
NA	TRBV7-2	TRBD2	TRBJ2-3	CASSLSSGGPRPTDTQYF	TGTGCCAGCAGCTTGTCTAGCGGGGGGCCCCGACCCACAGATACGCAGTATTTT
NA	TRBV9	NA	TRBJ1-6	CASSAGGGASPLHF	TGTGCCAGCAGCGCCGGAGGGGGGGCTTCACCCCTCCACTTT
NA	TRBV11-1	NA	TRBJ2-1	CASSPGGASEYNEQFF	TGTGCCAGCAGCCCAGGGGGGGCTAGCGAGTACAATGAGCAGTTCTTC
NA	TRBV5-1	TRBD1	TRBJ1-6	CATSTGQGDSSPLRF	TGTGCCACCAGCACCGGGCAGGGGGATTCATCACCCCTCCGCTTT
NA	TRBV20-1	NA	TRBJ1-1	CSARIGLAGVF	TGCAGTGCTAGAATCGGACTAGCGGGGGTCTTT
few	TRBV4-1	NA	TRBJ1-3	CASSPGDTGAGSTIYF	TGCGCCAGCAGCCCTGGGGATACGGGGGCTGGAAGCACCATATATTTT
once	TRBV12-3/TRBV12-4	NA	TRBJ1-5	CASSIGSQPQHF	TGTGCCAGCAGCATAGGTAGTCAGCCCCAGCATTTT
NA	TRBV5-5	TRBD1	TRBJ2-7	CASSQVQGVTF	TGTGCCAGCAGCCAAGTGCAGGGGGTCACCTTC
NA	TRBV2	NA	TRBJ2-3	CASSPPTGGGRGDTQYF	TGTGCCAGCAGTCCCCCGACTGGAGGGGGGCGGGGAGATACGCAGTATTTT
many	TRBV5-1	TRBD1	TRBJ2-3	CASSLGDRVTDTQYF	TGCGCCAGCAGCTTGGGGGACAGGGTCACAGATACGCAGTATTTT
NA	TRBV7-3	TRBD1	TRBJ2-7	CASSSEVGQGNYEQYF	TGTGCCAGCAGCTCAGAAGTGGGACAGGGGAACTACGAGCAGTACTTC
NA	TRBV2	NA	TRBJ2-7	CASTSPSSPTSYEQYF	TGTGCCAGCACCTCCCCGAGCAGCCCTACCTCCTACGAGCAGTACTTC
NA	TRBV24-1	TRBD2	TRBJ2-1	CATSDQQRGLGNEQFF	TGTGCCACCAGTGATCAACAGCGGGGTTTGGGGAATGAGCAGTTCTTC
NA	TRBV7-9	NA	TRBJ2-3	CASSLASGRSNQPYF	TGTGCCAGCAGTTTGGCCAGCGGCAGGAGCAATCAGCCGTATTTT
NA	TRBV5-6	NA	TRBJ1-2	CASSTMRLNGYTF	TGTGCCAGCAGCACCATGCGGCTGAACGGCTACACCTTC
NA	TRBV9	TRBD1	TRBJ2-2	CASSRQGAIGVGELFF	TGTGCCAGCAGTCGACAGGGGGCGATTGGGGTCGGGGAGCTGTTTTTT
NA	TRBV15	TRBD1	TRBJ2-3	CATSRKGASTDTQYF	TGTGCCACCAGCCGGAAGGGGGCCAGCACAGATACGCAGTATTTT
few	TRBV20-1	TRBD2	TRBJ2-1	CSASGGAYNEQFF	TGCAGTGCTAGCGGGGGGGCCTACAATGAGCAGTTCTTC
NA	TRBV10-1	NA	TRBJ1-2	CASKEHGGNDGYTF	TGTGCCAGTAAAGAGCACGGTGGGAACGATGGCTACACCTTC
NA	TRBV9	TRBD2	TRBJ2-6	CASSLGGDGEAF	TGTGCCAGCAGCTTGGGGGGGGACGGTGAAGCTTTC
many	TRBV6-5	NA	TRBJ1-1	CASRPPLSTEAFF	TGTGCCAGCCGACCGCCCCTCTCAACTGAAGCTTTCTTT
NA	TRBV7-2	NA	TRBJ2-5	CAISYWGGGETLFFGSGTQYF	NA
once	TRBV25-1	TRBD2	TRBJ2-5	CASSDLAGIQETQYF	TGTGCCAGCAGTGACCTAGCGGGGATCCAAGAGACCCAGTACTTC
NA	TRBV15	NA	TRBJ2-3	CATSRGAEDSNTQYF	TGTGCCACCAGCAGAGGGGCGGAGGACTCAAATACGCAGTATTTT
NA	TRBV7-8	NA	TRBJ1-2	CASSTGRRTGNTF	TGTGCCAGCAGCACCGGACGGAGGACTGGAAACACCTTC
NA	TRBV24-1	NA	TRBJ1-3	CASSLGGAIYF	TGTGCCAGCAGTCTTGGTGGTGCCATATATTTT
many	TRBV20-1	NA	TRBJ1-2	CSARGYGYTF	TGCAGTGCTAGAGGCTATGGCTACACCTTC
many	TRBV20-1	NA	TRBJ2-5	CSARDRRSGAETQYF	TGCAGTGCTAGAGATCGGAGGAGTGGAGCAGAGACCCAGTACTTC
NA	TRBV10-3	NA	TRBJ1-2	CAISASGEYGYTF	TGTGCCATCAGTGCGAGCGGGGAATATGGCTACACCTTC
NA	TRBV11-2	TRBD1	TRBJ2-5	CASSSDGFLGGPETQYF	TGTGCCAGCAGCTCCGATGGGTTCTTAGGGGGCCCAGAGACCCAGTACTTC
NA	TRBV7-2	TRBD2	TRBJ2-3	CASSFGTGTTAPLQYF	TGTGCCAGCAGTTTTGGGACGGGGACTACAGCACCCCTCCAGTATTTT
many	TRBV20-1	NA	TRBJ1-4	CSARKGAYEKLFF	TGCAGTGCTAGAAAAGGGGCGTACGAAAAACTGTTTTTT
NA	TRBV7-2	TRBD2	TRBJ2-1	CASSLVSGGDKLFF	TGTGCCAGCAGCTTAGTGTCGGGGGGGGATAAACTGTTTTTC
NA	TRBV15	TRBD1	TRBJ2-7	CATSDWTGEPYEQYF	TGTGCCACCAGCGATTGGACAGGGGAACCCTACGAGCAGTACTTC
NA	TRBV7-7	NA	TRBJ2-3	CASSSLMSYYAQYF	TGTGCTAGCAGCTCCCTGATGAGCTACTACGCGCAGTATTTT
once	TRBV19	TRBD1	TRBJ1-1	CASSINRGTEAFF	TGTGCCAGTAGTATTAACAGGGGCACTGAAGCTTTCTTT
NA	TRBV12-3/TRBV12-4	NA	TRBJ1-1	CASSKDPNTEAFF	TGTGCCAGCAGCAAAGACCCAAACACTGAAGCTTTCTTT